The 30 T cell receptor beta chains reported below all come from one sample, sequenced in a study of PD-L1 blockade in urothelial cancer. Time point of the sample: pretreatment peripheral blood. The assay was immunoSEQ multiplex PCR, and TCRdb's table has in-frame clones only and misses some. Among roughly 130,000 clones listed, approximately 84% were seen once. The sequences come from PBMCs, collected around atezolizumab (anti-PD-L1) treatment. These receptors originate from a man aged 45-65 years with urothelial cancer.

DNA for the CDR3: TGTGCCAGCTCACCCCAGGGGCATGACAATCAGCCCCAGCATTTT. Translating gives CASSPQGHDNQPQHF. The chain carries TRBV18 and TRBJ1-5; possible D gene TRBD1, 6 bases. This CDR3 comprises 15 residues. V was pared by 3 bases and J by 3 bases, with 12 bases between. CDR1 and CDR2 from the germline V gene are KGHSH and LQKENI.

The chain couples TRBV2 to TRBJ2-1; 10 bases fit TRBD2. V lost 7 bases and J lost 4; bases outside the gene matches: 7. The CDR3 runs 15 residues. CDR1 is SNHLY and CDR2 is FYNNEI in the germline V gene. The CDR3 region is CASNMLAGEYNEQFF. CDR3 in DNA: TGTGCCAGCAACATGCTAGCGGGAGAATACAATGAGCAGTTCTTC.

The V and J genes are TRBV27 and TRBJ1-5; D may be TRBD1 (5 bases). The CDR3 is 15 residues long. Germline CDR1 and CDR2: MNHEY and SMNVEV (reference sequence). Deletions cut 4 bases from V and 0 bases from J, with 10 bases between. The CDR3 bases are TGTGCCAGCAGTTACTCCAGGGCTAGCAATCAGCCCCAGCATTTT. This codes for CASSYSRASNQPQHF.

The chain recombines TRBV5-4 with TRBJ1-2; unclear D gene. In germline, CDR1 is SGHNT, CDR2 YYREEE (reference sequence). The CDR3 is made up of 13 amino acids. Trimming removed 4 bases at V and 5 bases at J, with 12 bases between. CDR3 protein: CASSTRGGYGYTF. In nucleotides, the CDR3 is TGTGCCAGCAGCACCCGGGGAGGGTATGGCTACACCTTC.

J is TRBJ1-1 and V is TRBV28; D gene ambiguous. Germline V gene data show CDR1 as MDHEN and CDR2 as SYDVKM. V was clipped by 3 bases and J by 6 bases, with 17 bases between them. The CDR3 length is 15 residues. The chain's CDR3 is CASSFLGGKTPEAFF. The CDR3 bases are TGTGCCAGCAGTTTTCTAGGCGGGAAGACCCCTGAAGCTTTCTTT. The variable domain in full, with the rest retrieved from reference TRBV28 and TRBJ1-1, is DVKVTQSSRYLVKRTGEKVFLECVQDMDHENMFWYRQDPGLGLRLIYFSYDVKMKEKGDIPEGYSVSREKKERFSLILESASTNQTSMYLCASSFLGGKTPEAFFGQGTRLTVV.

The CDR3 DNA is TGTGCCAGCAGCCTGGGGGGGCGCCTTAATGAAAAACTGTTTTTT. Translating gives CASSLGGRLNEKLFF. The rearrangement links TRBV7-9 to TRBJ1-4; weak D call: TRBD1 (6 bases). CDR1 and CDR2 (germline): SEHNR, FQNEAQ (reference sequence). Trimming took off 5 bases at V and 4 bases at J, with 14 bases between the two ends. This CDR3 has 15 residues.

The gene calls are TRBV27 and TRBJ1-5; D is uncertain. V lost 7 bases, J lost 0 bases, and 10 bases lay in between. The CDR3 is made up of 14 amino acids. Germline values: CDR1 MNHEY, CDR2 SMNVEV (reference sequence). The CDR3 nucleotides read TGTGCCAGCACCACAGAATATAGCAATCAGCCCCAGCATTTT. It is translated as CASTTEYSNQPQHF.

This clone has only a few counts. V gene TRBV11-2 combines with J gene TRBJ1-2; 8 nucleotides match TRBD1. CDR1 and CDR2 from the germline V gene are SGHAT and FQNNGV. The CDR3 loop spans 13 amino acids. With V trimmed by 5 bases and J by 7 bases, 6 bases remained unmatched. The CDR3 DNA reads TGTGCCAGCAGCACACGGACAGGGTCTGGCTACACCTTC. Translating it yields CASSTRTGSGYTF.

This clone was observed a handful of times. J is TRBJ2-7 and V is TRBV7-6, with 9 bases fitting TRBD1. CDR3 length: 15 amino acids. The V gene end was trimmed by 5 bases and the J gene end by 3 bases; junction bases not matched to a gene: 8. Germline CDR1 and CDR2: SGHVS and FNYEAQ. CDR3 amino acids: CASSPVRDRVYEQYF. The CDR3 region has the DNA TGTGCCAGCAGCCCTGTCCGGGACAGGGTCTACGAGCAGTACTTC.

This chain uses TRBV4-1 with TRBJ2-2; D is possibly TRBD2 (5 bases). This CDR3 has 13 residues. V was pared by 9 bases and J by 0 bases, with 8 bases between. The germline V gene has CDR1 MGHRA and CDR2 YSYEKL. CDR3 nucleotide sequence: TGCGCCAGTCGGGGAACGAACACCGGGGAGCTGTTTTTT. Its translation: CASRGTNTGELFF.

The J gene is TRBJ2-1, the V gene TRBV5-1; possible D gene TRBD2, 5 bases. Germline loops: CDR1 SGHRS, CDR2 YFSETQ. The CDR3 is 16 amino acids. V dropped 0 bases and J dropped 6 bases, with 16 bases sitting between them. The CDR3: CASSLALGLAVNEQFF. The CDR3 DNA reads as TGCGCCAGCAGCTTGGCCCTCGGGCTAGCAGTCAATGAGCAGTTCTTC.

The chain couples TRBV7-2 to TRBJ2-3; 7 bases match TRBD2. The germline V gene has CDR1 SGHTA and CDR2 FQGNSA. After removal of 5 bases from V and 3 bases from J, the junction contained 14 bases not matched to a gene. This CDR3 region has 17 residues. The CDR3 loop reads CASSPPGGDYTTDTQYF. CDR3 bases: TGTGCCAGCAGCCCACCCGGTGGGGACTACACGACAGATACGCAGTATTTT.

V is TRBV7-9 and J is TRBJ1-1; no firm D call. The CDR3 has 13 residues. Germline loops: CDR1 SEHNR, CDR2 FQNEAQ (reference sequence). The V end lost 2 bases, the J end lost 2 bases, and 6 bases lay between the germline ends. In DNA, the CDR3 is TGTGCCAGCAGCTTATATCTCAACACTGAAGCTTTCTTT. Its protein is CASSLYLNTEAFF.

The chain employs TRBV6-5 and TRBJ2-7; 10 nucleotides line up with TRBD1. Germline-derived CDR1 and CDR2 are MNHEY and SVGAGI. The ends lost 5 bases at V and 6 bases at J; junction bases unmatched: 10. The CDR3 loop spans 15 amino acids. The CDR3 sequence: CASSQRPGQGFEQYF. The CDR3 DNA sequence: TGTGCCAGCAGTCAAAGGCCGGGACAGGGGTTCGAGCAGTACTTC.

The rearrangement links TRBV14 to TRBJ2-2, with TRBD2 as a possible D gene (6 bases). V was trimmed by 5 bases and J by 6 bases, leaving 16 bases between them. This CDR3 is built from 15 residues. In germline, CDR1 is SGHDN, CDR2 FVKESK. CDR3 sequence: CASSGPRENAGELFF. The DNA for the CDR3 is TGTGCCAGCAGCGGGCCACGGGAGAATGCCGGGGAGCTGTTTTTT.

There are a few counts of this clone. The J gene is TRBJ2-6, the V gene TRBV2; no clear D. CDR3 length: 15 amino acids. Trimming cost V 3 bases and J 0 bases, with 6 bases left between them. The germline V gene has CDR1 SNHLY and CDR2 FYNNEI. CDR3 DNA sequence: TGTGCCAGCAGTGAGTCTCTCTCTGGGGCCAACGTCCTGACTTTC. This sequence encodes CASSESLSGANVLTF. The whole variable domain, remainder taken from reference TRBV2 and TRBJ2-6, is EPEVTQTPSHQVTQMGQEVILRCVPISNHLYFYWYRQILGQKVEFLVSFYNNEISEKSEIFDDQFSVERPDGSNFTLKIRSTKLEDSAMYFCASSESLSGANVLTFGAGSRLTVL.

The rearrangement links TRBV5-1 to TRBJ2-1; D unresolved. V lost 2 bases and J 9 bases, leaving 12 bases between the germline ends. Germline CDR1 and CDR2: SGHRS and YFSETQ. This CDR3 has 13 residues. The CDR3 loop is CASSLLPPREQFF. The CDR3 DNA reads TGCGCCAGCAGCTTACTACCTCCGCGTGAGCAGTTCTTC.

CDR3 in amino acids: CASSDSWREDTGELFF. DNA for the CDR3: TGTGCCAGCAGTGACTCCTGGAGGGAAGACACCGGGGAGCTGTTTTTT. The rearrangement joins TRBV6-4 to TRBJ2-2, with D tentatively TRBD2 (6 bases). Germline CDR1 is MRHNA and CDR2 is SNTAGT. Deletions cut 0 bases from V and 3 bases from J, with 11 bases between. The CDR3 runs to 16 residues.

This clone was found once. The chain couples TRBV4-1 to TRBJ1-2; TRBD1 agrees at 11 bases. After removal of 4 bases from V and 4 bases from J, the junction contained 5 bases not matched to a gene. CDR3 length: 15 amino acids. Per the germline V gene, CDR1 is MGHRA and CDR2 is YSYEKL. The CDR3 coding sequence is TGCGCCAGCAGCCGAGGACAGGGGGCAGGCTATGGCTACACCTTC. It specifies CASSRGQGAGYGYTF.

The chain uses TRBV18 and TRBJ2-7; the match to TRBD1 covers 8 bases. J was trimmed by 4 bases and V by 3 bases; bases with no gene match: 5. Germline V CDR1 and CDR2: KGHSH, LQKENI. This CDR3 is 14 amino acids long. CDR3 DNA: TGTGCCAGCTCACCCGGGACAGGCCTTTACGAGCAGTACTTC. Amino acid sequence: CASSPGTGLYEQYF. Filled out from reference TRBV18 and TRBJ2-7, the complete variable domain reads NAGVMQNPRHLVRRRGQEARLRCSPMKGHSHVYWYRQLPEEGLKFMVYLQKENIIDESGMPKERFSAEFPKEGPSILRIQQVVRGDSAAYFCASSPGTGLYEQYFGPGTRLTVT.

This rearrangement joins TRBV29-1 to TRBJ2-1, with unresolved D. CDR1 SQVTM and CDR2 ANQGSEA come from the germline V gene. V lost 1 base and J 1 base, leaving 14 bases between the germline ends. The CDR3 consists of 16 residues. CDR3 DNA: TGCAGCGTTGAAGGATTAAGAGCGAATTCCTACAATGAGCAGTTCTTC. It translates to CSVEGLRANSYNEQFF.

V usage is TRBV28 and J usage is TRBJ1-4; D ambiguous. The CDR3 is 13 residues long. Trimming took 7 bases from V and 6 from J, leaving 12 bases between them. Per germline, CDR1 MDHEN and CDR2 SYDVKM. CDR3 region: CASTTGLDEKLFF. The CDR3 DNA reads TGTGCCAGCACCACCGGTCTGGATGAAAAACTGTTTTTT.

In its sample, this clone was seen once. The V gene is TRBV5-1, the J gene TRBJ1-1, with D maybe TRBD1 (5 bases). Trimming pared 5 bases from V and 4 bases from J, leaving 15 bases between. Germline V gives CDR1 SGHRS, CDR2 YFSETQ. The CDR3 consists of 14 residues. The chain's CDR3 is CASSFTGQSTEAFF. The CDR3 coding sequence is TGCGCCAGCAGTTTTACAGGCCAGAGCACTGAAGCTTTCTTT.

V and J are TRBV5-1 and TRBJ1-6; 8 bases align to TRBD1. CDR1 and CDR2 (germline): SGHRS, YFSETQ. The ends lost 3 bases at V and 9 bases at J; junction bases unmatched: 5. CDR3 length equals 14 residues. The CDR3 DNA follows: TGCGCCAGCAGCTGGACAGGGTTGAGTTCACCCCTCCACTTT. It translates to CASSWTGLSSPLHF.

The sample holds a few counts of this clone. The rearrangement links TRBV7-6 to TRBJ2-1; 8 nucleotides align to TRBD2. The CDR3 loop spans 15 amino acids. The J segment lost 1 base and the V segment lost 5 bases, leaving 4 bases of the junction unmatched. The V gene's germline CDR1 is SGHVS and CDR2 FNYEAQ. CDR3 in amino acids: CASSVSGNSYNEQFF. CDR3 nucleotide sequence: TGTGCCAGCAGCGTTAGCGGGAATTCCTACAATGAGCAGTTCTTC.

In its sample, this clone was seen a few times. This sequence joins TRBV15 and TRBJ2-2, with a weak D call TRBD1 (5 bases). The V end was cut by 8 bases, the J end by 5 bases, with 12 bases between. The V gene's germline CDR1 is LNHNV and CDR2 YYDKDF (reference sequence). The CDR3 length is 13 residues. The DNA for the CDR3 is TGTGCCACCGCGAAGGGGCGTACCGGGGAGCTGTTTTTT. It specifies CATAKGRTGELFF.

The chain links TRBV5-4 to TRBJ2-5; TRBD2 matches 9 bases. Trimming took 0 bases from V and 6 from J; bases not matched to a gene: 9. The CDR3 totals 16 residues. Germline CDR1 and CDR2: SGHNT and YYREEE (reference sequence). The CDR3 here is CASSLGPGAGGKTQYF. The CDR3 nucleotides are TGTGCCAGCAGCTTGGGCCCAGGAGCGGGAGGAAAGACCCAGTACTTC.

V is TRBV19 and J is TRBJ1-3; no definite D call. Germline lookup yields CDR1 LNHDA and CDR2 SQIVND (reference sequence). V lost 0 bases and J lost 0, with 9 bases in between. This CDR3 is built from 16 residues. CDR3 sequence (DNA): TGTGCCAGTAGTATAGATCGCGCAAGCTCTGGAAACACCATATATTTT. It encodes CASSIDRASSGNTIYF. Combining the CDR3 with reference TRBV19 and TRBJ1-3 gives the whole variable domain DGGITQSPKYLFRKEGQNVTLSCEQNLNHDAMYWYRQDPGQGLRLIYYSQIVNDFQKGDIAEGYSVSREKKESFPLTVTSAQKNPTAFYLCASSIDRASSGNTIYFGEGSWLTVV.

The chain has TRBV19 and TRBJ2-2, with D possibly matching TRBD1 (6 bases). This CDR3 spans 15 amino acids. With 4 bases removed from V and 1 base from J, the gap between germline ends came to 10 bases. The V gene's germline CDR1 is LNHDA and CDR2 SQIVND (reference sequence). CDR3: CASSKDSLNTGELFF. In DNA form, the CDR3 reads TGTGCCAGTAGTAAGGACAGTCTGAACACCGGGGAGCTGTTTTTT.

V is TRBV14 and J is TRBJ2-3, with D possibly being TRBD1 (6 bases). Germline CDR1 reads SGHDN; CDR2 reads FVKESK. The CDR3 has 16 residues. Trimming stripped 5 bases from V and 4 bases from J, with 19 bases between. DNA for the CDR3: TGTGCCAGCAGCAGAGGGTGGGGGCCGACCTCAGATACGCAGTATTTT. It is translated as CASSRGWGPTSDTQYF.